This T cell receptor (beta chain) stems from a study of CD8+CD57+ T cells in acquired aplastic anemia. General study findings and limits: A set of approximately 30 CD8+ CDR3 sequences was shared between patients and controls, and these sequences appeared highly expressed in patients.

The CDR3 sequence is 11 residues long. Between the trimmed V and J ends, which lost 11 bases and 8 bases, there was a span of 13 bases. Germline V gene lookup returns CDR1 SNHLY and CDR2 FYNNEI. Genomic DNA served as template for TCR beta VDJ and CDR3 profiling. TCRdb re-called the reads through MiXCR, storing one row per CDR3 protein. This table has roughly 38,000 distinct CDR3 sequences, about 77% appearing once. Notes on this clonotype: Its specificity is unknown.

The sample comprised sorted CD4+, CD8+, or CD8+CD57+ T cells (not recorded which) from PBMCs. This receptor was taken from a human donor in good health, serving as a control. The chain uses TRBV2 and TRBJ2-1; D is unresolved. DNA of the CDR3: TGTGCCGGCAAGATCCGCGATGAGCAGTTCTTC. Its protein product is CAGKIRDEQFF.